This T cell receptor beta chain is from a study of T cell responses to AZD1222 COVID-19 vaccine. Study-wide points: Vaccine-associated CD4 TCRs ranged over spike, dominating at 160-218 and 743-854. Repertoire sampling happened only post peak T cell response.

About this clone itself: Its antigen is currently unknown.

This CDR3 comprises 14 residues. Trimming cost V 7 bases and J 4 bases, with 14 bases left between them. Germline assignment: CDR1 SGHRS and CDR2 YFSETQ. Sequencing used immunoSEQ multiplex PCR; TCRdb keeps in-frame clones, though not all of them. The repertoire includes approximately 100,000 clones, around nine tenths of them detected once, and approximately 2.8% sits in the top ten. This chain links TRBV5-1 with TRBJ2-2, with D perhaps matching TRBD2 (7 bases). Source: peripheral blood, taken on day 0 of MenACWY control vaccination. The sequence derives from an adult in good health. The CDR3 loop reads CASSFAGATGELFF. DNA of the CDR3: TGCGCCAGCTCCTTCGCGGGGGCCACCGGGGAGCTGTTTTTT.